The clone carrying this T cell receptor (beta chain) showed up many times. The antigen is unknown. Looked up from germline, CDR1 is DFQATT and CDR2 is SNEGSKA (reference sequence). V gave up 1 base and J gave up 2 bases; unmatched junction bases: 5. The CDR3 has 14 amino acids. Aged 18 to 65, hyperthyroidism patients had been newly diagnosed, with under 2 months' duration. The data were obtained in a study of Graves' ophthalmopathy and Graves' hyperthyroidism. Findings and limits, study-wide: The authors also found most expanded thyroid clonotypes above 0.001 frequency in blood. A model built from 13 signatures distinguished ophthalmopathy from stable hyperthyroidism with 85% to 90% sensitivity and about 84% specificity.

RNA transcripts yielded amplified TCR beta CDR3 regions. HTBI-primed first-round RT-PCR preceded second-round multiplex PCR. TCRdb processed the multiplex PCR reads anew with MiXCR; each CDR3 protein has one entry. The table records 400,000 to 450,000 distinct CDR3 sequences, about 21% of them present only once. The TCR comes from a woman aged 18-30 years with stable Graves' hyperthyroidism. The material sequenced was peripheral blood. The V call is TRBV20-1, the J call TRBJ2-7, with 7 bases aligning to TRBD2. This CDR3 is CSARGRLAAYEQYF. Here the CDR3 DNA reads TGCAGTGCTAGAGGACGACTAGCCGCCTACGAGCAGTACTTC.